The following is a T cell receptor beta chain sequence with its context. This specimen comes from a study of cytomegalovirus exposure and HLA in healthy donors. The wider study: Some 85 million unique TCRs, all from HLA-typed donors, were included in an early release of the data.

CDR3 length: 15 amino acids. The ends lost 8 bases at V and 0 bases at J; junction bases unmatched: 7. Per the germline V gene, CDR1 is SGHTA and CDR2 is FQGNSA. PCR employed 60 Vbeta and 13 Jbeta primers. Only in-frame clones appear in the TCRdb table, and some are missing; sequencing was by immunoSEQ multiplex PCR. The table has approximately 54,000 clones, roughly 84% seen once; the top ten hold roughly 3.2%. The receptor's source is a woman under 30 in good health and CMV-seronegative. The chain carries TRBV7-2 and TRBJ2-1, with 7 bases fitting TRBD2. The sample comprised PBMCs. The CDR3 DNA is TGTGCCAGCGGAAAAGCGGGAAGCTCCTACAATGAGCAGTTCTTC. The encoded protein is CASGKAGSSYNEQFF.